The 10 T cell receptor beta chains below were found in one sample sequenced in a study of Graves' ophthalmopathy and Graves' hyperthyroidism. From RNA, the CDR3 regions of TCR beta chains were amplified and sequenced. Second-round multiplex PCR followed a first-round RT-PCR using HTBI primers. TCRdb analysed the multiplex PCR reads with MiXCR anew, one entry per CDR3 protein. The profile covers 400,000 to 450,000 distinct CDR3 sequences, with 20% to 25% appearing a single time and under 3% taken by the ten largest. Source material: peripheral blood. The receptors originated from a woman younger than 35 with stable Graves' hyperthyroidism.

For this clonotype: Since a much larger clone is just one base distant, this may be a read error. This sequence joins TRBV2 and TRBJ2-7; unclear D gene. Germline V lookup: CDR1 SNHLY, CDR2 FYNNEI. The CDR3 has 12 residues. The CDR3 sequence: CATLCPAYEQCF. The CDR3 coding sequence is TGTGCCACCCTTTGCCCTGCCTACGAGCAGTGCTTC.

The genes are TRBV28 and TRBJ2-7; TRBD1 agrees at 10 bases. CDR1 and CDR2 from the germline V gene are MDHEN and SYDVKM. Germline trimming cut 5 bases from V and 5 bases from J; bases unmatched to any gene: 15. CDR3 length: 17 amino acids. Here the CDR3 DNA reads TGTGCCAGCAGTCCCTCTTGGGGACAGGGGACAGGGAACGAGCAGTACTTC. This encodes CASSPSWGQGTGNEQYF. The full variable domain, completed using reference TRBV28 and TRBJ2-7, is DVKVTQSSRYLVKRTGEKVFLECVQDMDHENMFWYRQDPGLGLRLIYFSYDVKMKEKGDIPEGYSVSREKKERFSLILESASTNQTSMYLCASSPSWGQGTGNEQYFGPGTRLTVT.

This clonotype occurred a few times. The chain uses TRBV5-1 and TRBJ2-2, with D possibly TRBD1 on 6 matching bases. The germline V gene encodes CDR1 SGHRS and CDR2 YFSETQ. The CDR3 is made up of 15 amino acids. The germline V and J ends were trimmed by 4 bases and 9 bases, with 19 bases remaining between them. The chain's CDR3 is CASSRDIALPRELFF. As DNA, the CDR3 is TGCGCCAGCAGCAGGGACATAGCTCTTCCTCGGGAGCTGTTTTTT.

This clonotype showed up many times. The V and J genes are TRBV6-2 or TRBV6-3 and TRBJ1-5, with D hard to call. There are 15 residues in the CDR3. Germline loops: CDR1 MNHEY, CDR2 SVGEGT. Trimming pared 5 bases from V and 5 bases from J, leaving 16 bases between. CDR3: CASSPRLGHHQPQHF. The CDR3 DNA sequence: TGTGCCAGCAGTCCCCGACTGGGCCATCATCAGCCCCAGCATTTT.

In its sample, this clonotype was seen once. The J gene is TRBJ2-7, the V gene TRBV6-1; D gene unclear. Trimming shortened V by 6 bases and J by 0 bases, and 12 bases separated the two germline ends. Per the germline V gene, CDR1 is MNHNS and CDR2 is SASEGT. This CDR3 contains 14 residues. CDR3 bases: TGTGCCAGCAGCCCTGGATTGACCTCCTACGAGCAGTACTTC. Its protein is CASSPGLTSYEQYF.

This clonotype was detected many times. The CDR3 DNA follows: TGTGCCAGCAGCTTTAGGCCTCCTGACTATGGCTACACCTTC. As protein: CASSFRPPDYGYTF. The V and J genes are TRBV11-2 and TRBJ1-2; D ambiguous. Trimming left V 3 bases short and J 3 bases short, with 11 bases between. Germline-derived CDR1 and CDR2 are SGHAT and FQNNGV. This CDR3 region has 14 residues.

This clonotype was seen at least ten times. The chain recombines TRBV3-1 with TRBJ2-5; a possible D gene is TRBD2 (6 bases). V lost 0 bases to trimming and J lost 5 bases, with 25 bases between them. The CDR3 runs to 19 residues. In germline, CDR1 is LGHDT, CDR2 YNNKEL (reference sequence). Here the CDR3 DNA reads TGTGCCAGCAGCCAAGATTGGGGAGTTGGAGGAGGGCCTTGGGAGACCCAGTACTTC. Translation gives CASSQDWGVGGGPWETQYF.

This clonotype was seen ten or more times. This rearrangement joins TRBV28 to TRBJ1-1; possible D gene TRBD1, 6 bases. Deletions cut 3 bases from V and 4 bases from J, with 15 bases between. The CDR3 has 15 amino acids. Germline CDR1 MDHEN, CDR2 SYDVKM. CDR3 DNA: TGTGCCAGCAGTTTCCCAGGGGCTGATGGCACTGAAGCTTTCTTT. This encodes CASSFPGADGTEAFF. Full variable domain (missing parts from reference TRBV28 and TRBJ1-1): DVKVTQSSRYLVKRTGEKVFLECVQDMDHENMFWYRQDPGLGLRLIYFSYDVKMKEKGDIPEGYSVSREKKERFSLILESASTNQTSMYLCASSFPGADGTEAFFGQGTRLTVV.

Comments on this clonotype: Here the CDR3 omits its conserved ending phenylalanine or tryptophan, so a read error is the likely source. The gene calls are TRBV12-3 or TRBV12-4 and TRBJ1-2; unclear D gene. CDR3 length: 13 amino acids. V shed 8 bases and J shed 8 bases, with 18 bases lying between them. The CDR3 here is CASCPSPAGGYTV. CDR3 bases: TGTGCCAGCTGCCCAAGCCCTGCCGGGGGCTACACCGTC.

This chain joins TRBV2 and TRBJ1-1, with TRBD1 identical over 9 bases. The CDR3 extends over 12 amino acids. With V trimmed by 11 bases and J by 5 bases, 6 bases remained unmatched. Germline CDR1 reads SNHLY; CDR2 reads FYNNEI. This chain's CDR3 is CADRGLETEAFF. In DNA form, the CDR3 reads TGTGCCGACAGGGGGTTGGAGACTGAAGCTTTCTTT.